These T cell receptor beta chains were read from a single sample in a study of response to subunit inactivated influenza vaccine. MiXCR, applied by TCRdb to the RT-PCR reads, yields one record per CDR3 protein. The sample consists of 500,000 to 600,000 distinct CDR3 sequences, approximately 13% of them appearing once. The sample in question was PBMCs from blood, obtained roughly 45 days after vaccination. These receptor sequences come from a man between 50 and 59 years old who received an inactivated influenza vaccine. Each CDR3 is given with its conserved first and last residue. The D gene is left open where the match is weak. Clone size is stated in some rows and not others, as once, few, many or a class when expanded.

>TRBV5-6|TRBJ2-5|NA|NA
TGTGCCAGCGAGTCCGGCCCCCGGGGTCAAGAGACCCAGTACTTC
CASESGPRGQETQYF
>TRBV5-1|TRBJ2-5|NA|TRBD2
TGCGCCAGCAGCGGCGGGACTACGGAGACCCAGTACTTC
CASSGGTTETQYF
>TRBV7-9|TRBJ2-5|few|NA
TGTGCCAGCAGCTTCGGGGTCTTCGAGACCCAGTACTTC
CASSFGVFETQYF
>TRBV5-1|TRBJ2-3|many|TRBD2
TGCGCCAGCCGAAGACTAGCGGAGACCACAGATACGCAGTATTTT
CASRRLAETTDTQYF
>TRBV6-1|TRBJ2-2|few|TRBD2
TGTGCCAGCACCCCCCCGGGGGGGGTACGGGAGCTGTTTTTT
CASTPPGGVRELFF
>TRBV4-1|TRBJ2-1|NA|TRBD2
TGCGCCAGCAGCCAACCTAGGACTAGCGGGGTCCAGCAGTTCTTC
CASSQPRTSGVQQFF
>TRBV6-5|TRBJ1-6|medium-sized|TRBD1
TGTGCCAGCAGTTACTCAAAGACAGGGGGCATTTATAATTCACCCCTCCACTTT
CASSYSKTGGIYNSPLHF
>TRBV20-1|TRBJ2-3|few|TRBD2
TGCAGTGCCCCGAGACTAGCGGGAGTGGGCACAGATACGCAGTATTTT
CSAPRLAGVGTDTQYF
>TRBV2|TRBJ2-7|few|NA
TGTGCCAGCAGTGTGCAGGGGAACTACGAGCAGTACTTC
CASSVQGNYEQYF
>TRBV12-3/TRBV12-4|TRBJ2-1|many|TRBD1
TGTGCCAGCAGTTTAGGGGGGACAGGGGGCAGGAATGAGCAGTTCTTC
CASSLGGTGGRNEQFF
>TRBV12-3/TRBV12-4|TRBJ2-3|many|NA
TGTGCCACCAGACTCTTCGGGCCAACCCCTAGCACAGATACGCAGTATTTT
CATRLFGPTPSTDTQYF
>TRBV7-3|TRBJ2-2|NA|NA
TGTGCCAGCAGCTTAATGGCTACCGGGGAGCTGTTTTTT
CASSLMATGELFF
>TRBV13|TRBJ1-1|NA|NA
TGTGCCAGCAGCCCACGGGACGGTGAAGCTTTCTTT
CASSPRDGEAFF
>TRBV20-1|TRBJ1-2|many|TRBD1
TGCAGTGCTAGTGACAGGGAATATGGCTACACCTTC
CSASDREYGYTF
>TRBV5-1|TRBJ2-7|NA|TRBD1
TGCGCCAGCAGCCTTAGGGACAGGGCCACCGAGCAGTACTTC
CASSLRDRATEQYF
>TRBV24-1|TRBJ2-1|few|NA
TGTGCCACCAGTGCCCAAGGCAATGAGCAGTTCTTC
CATSAQGNEQFF
>TRBV7-9|TRBJ2-7|NA|NA
TGTGCCAGCAGCTTAGCGGAAGGGGGCGAGCAGTACTTC
CASSLAEGGEQYF
>TRBV3-1|TRBJ2-7|NA|TRBD2
TGTGCCAGCAGCATCGGACTAGCGGCCTCCTACGAGCAGTACTTC
CASSIGLAASYEQYF
>TRBV7-8|TRBJ1-6|NA|NA
TGTGCCAGCAGCACGGGACCTACTTATAATTCACCCCTCCACTTT
CASSTGPTYNSPLHF
>TRBV27|TRBJ2-5|once|TRBD1
TGTGCCAGCAGTCCGGGACAGGGAAGAGGAGAGACCCAGTACTTC
CASSPGQGRGETQYF
>TRBV7-9|TRBJ2-1|NA|TRBD2
TGTGCCAGCAGCTCACGGGAGCGGGGGGTTTTCTACAATGAGCAGTTCTTC
CASSSRERGVFYNEQFF
>TRBV5-5|TRBJ2-1|few|NA
TGTGCCAGCAGCCAGCCGGGACTCATAAACAATGAGCAGTTCTTC
CASSQPGLINNEQFF
>TRBV5-1|TRBJ2-1|few|TRBD2
TGCGCCAGCAGCTTGAGCGGGAAATCCTACAATGAGCAGTTCTTC
CASSLSGKSYNEQFF
>TRBV5-5|TRBJ2-2|NA|TRBD1
TGTGCCAGCAGCAGATCGGGGACAGACACCGGGGAGCTGTTTTTT
CASSRSGTDTGELFF
>TRBV10-3|TRBJ2-1|NA|NA
TGTGCCATCAGTGAGCGGCGGAACTCCTACAATGAGCAGTTCTTC
CAISERRNSYNEQFF
>TRBV5-4|TRBJ2-2|few|NA
TGTGCCAGCAGGCTGATCTCGGGGGCCCATAGGGACACCGGGGAGCTGTTTTTT
CASRLISGAHRDTGELFF
>TRBV30|TRBJ2-4|NA|NA
TGTGCCTGGAGTGTACAGTTTGGAGACATTCAGTACTTC
CAWSVQFGDIQYF
>TRBV5-5|TRBJ2-7|few|TRBD2
TGTGCCAGCAGCTACTCCGGACTAGCGGGAAAATACGAGCAGTACTTC
CASSYSGLAGKYEQYF
>TRBV20-1|TRBJ2-3|few|NA
TGCAGTGCCCTGTGGAGGTTCACAGATACGCAGTATTTT
CSALWRFTDTQYF
>TRBV29-1|TRBJ1-1|many|TRBD1
TGCAGCGTCGACAGGGGTGGAGGCACTGAAGCTTTCTTT
CSVDRGGGTEAFF
>TRBV12-3/TRBV12-4|TRBJ1-1|few|NA
TGTGCCAGCAGTTTGGGGGTGAGCACTGAAGCTTTCTTT
CASSLGVSTEAFF
>TRBV6-4|TRBJ1-1|NA|TRBD1
TGTGCCAGCAGTGCTGACAGGGCGAACACTGAAGCTTTCTTT
CASSADRANTEAFF
>TRBV6-5|TRBJ2-5|NA|NA
TGTGCCAGCAGTTCCGGGGGATGGGACCAAGAGACCCAGTACTTC
CASSSGGWDQETQYF
>TRBV12-3/TRBV12-4|TRBJ1-2|medium-sized|NA
TGTGCCAGCAGTTGGCCTGGAGGGGCGCGCGGCTACACCTTC
CASSWPGGARGYTF
>TRBV20-1|TRBJ1-2|NA|NA
TGCAGTGCTAGAGATTCGGGGCTAAGGAACTATGGCTACACCTTC
CSARDSGLRNYGYTF
>TRBV5-1|TRBJ2-3|few|NA
TGCGCCAGCAGCTTGCAGGCTTCCGCGACAGATACGCAGTATTTT
CASSLQASATDTQYF
>TRBV12-3/TRBV12-4|TRBJ2-3|many|TRBD1
TGTGCCAGCAGCTTAGGATGGGGACAGGGGATCTCAGATACGCAGTATTTT
CASSLGWGQGISDTQYF
>TRBV5-1|TRBJ2-3|NA|TRBD2
TGCGCCAGCAGCTCCGGGACTAGCAGGGGGGGCGATACGCAGTATTTT
CASSSGTSRGGDTQYF
>TRBV29-1|TRBJ2-7|many|TRBD2
TGCAGCGGAATTTATCGAGGACTAGCGGGAGTGCTACGTTGGAACTTC
CSGIYRGLAGVLRWNF
>TRBV6-2/TRBV6-3|TRBJ1-1|few|TRBD1
TGTGCCAGCAGTTACGACAGGGTGCAGAACACTGAAGCTTTCTTT
CASSYDRVQNTEAFF
>TRBV7-9|TRBJ2-3|NA|NA
TGTGCCAGCAGCCGGTGGTTCTCAGATACGCAGTATTTT
CASSRWFSDTQYF
>TRBV11-2|TRBJ1-1|medium-sized|NA
TGTGCCAGCAGTCGGACCCCTTTGAACACTGAAGCTTTCTTT
CASSRTPLNTEAFF
>TRBV5-1|TRBJ1-2|NA|NA
TGCGCCAGCAGCTTGGATAGGAACAGCCTCTATGGCTACACCTTC
CASSLDRNSLYGYTF
>TRBV20-1|TRBJ2-5|many|NA
TGCAGTGCTAGACTGGAGAGACAAGAGACCCAGTACTTC
CSARLERQETQYF
>TRBV12-3/TRBV12-4|TRBJ2-1|many|NA
TGTGCCAGCAGTTTGGCCGGGGGACGATCAGATGAGCAGTTCTTC
CASSLAGGRSDEQFF
>TRBV7-8|TRBJ2-7|NA|TRBD2
TGTGCCAGCAGCTTAGGGTCTAGCGGATACGAGCAGTACTTC
CASSLGSSGYEQYF
>TRBV12-3/TRBV12-4|TRBJ2-2|many|NA
TGTGCCAGCAGTTTTAAACCCACCGGGGAGCTGTTTTTT
CASSFKPTGELFF
>TRBV10-3|TRBJ2-6|many|NA
TGTGCCATCAGTGAGTCGATGGGGACAACTGGGGCCAACGTCCTGACTTTC
CAISESMGTTGANVLTF
>TRBV7-2|TRBJ2-2|NA|NA
TGTGCCAGCAGCCCCCGACGGGGTGGTTCCGGGGAGCTGTTTTTT
CASSPRRGGSGELFF
>TRBV20-1|TRBJ2-1|NA|TRBD2
TGCAGTGCTACCCCGGGACTAGCCATCAATGAGCAGTTCTTC
CSATPGLAINEQFF
>TRBV10-3|TRBJ2-7|few|NA
TGTGCCATCAGCCGAGACGGGTCCTACGAGCAGTACTTC
CAISRDGSYEQYF
>TRBV6-1|TRBJ1-1|few|NA
TGTGCCAGCAGTGAAGTCTTGAACACTGAAGCTTTCTTT
CASSEVLNTEAFF
>TRBV12-3/TRBV12-4|TRBJ2-3|few|TRBD2
TGTGCCAGCAGTTGGGGTAGCGGGAGGGCCCCAACAGATACGCAGTATTTT
CASSWGSGRAPTDTQYF